This record concerns one T cell receptor (beta chain) sequence. Germline CDR1 MNHEY, CDR2 SVGAGI. The CDR3 has 15 residues. Trimming stripped 0 bases from V and 7 bases from J, with 13 bases between. A UMI-containing oligonucleotide was joined by 3' ligation to the TCR cDNA template. Adult healthy volunteers gave 2.5 ml peripheral blood for whole-blood RNA. Input was about 1 to 1,100 ng of DNase-treated total RNA without cell sorting. Four PCR rounds used nested alpha and beta constant region primers plus the SP2 primer. Blood and skin TCR RNA was reverse transcribed with alpha and beta constant primers. TCRdb ran MiXCR on the 5' RACE reads and lists one entry per CDR3 protein. The sample lists roughly 62,000 distinct CDR3 sequences, 8% occurring once. This specimen comes from a study of naive and memory T cell subsets.

This TCR was sampled from a female donor in good health. The V call is TRBV6-5, the J call TRBJ1-5; D gene ambiguous. The CDR3 coding sequence is TGTGCCAGCAGTTACTCGAAAGGGTCAGAGCAGCCCCAGCATTTT. Its translation: CASSYSKGSEQPQHF.